What follows describes a single TCR beta chain. The target antigen is unknown. A much larger clone lies a single base off, so this may be a read error. As for time point: patch test 1, 2 weeks after DPC sensitization. As for treatment: therapeutic diphenylcyclopropenone sensitization with weekly scalp DPC. The authors' total RNA extraction used unfractionated whole blood. Per the original data handling: Samples held a median of roughly 100,000 TCRs, range about 20,000–690,600. Using its own MiXCR run on the RACE reads, TCRdb lists one record per CDR3 protein. V and J calls and clone size were set by TCRdb, not the authors. The table includes approximately 400,000 distinct CDR3 sequences, approximately 5% detected once. Germline lookup yields CDR1 SNHLY and CDR2 FYNNEI. The CDR3 length is 15 residues. This sample stems from a study of human T cells and chemical hapten exposure. Points from the study as a whole: Donors in the study had alopecia, meaning their immune response may differ from healthy people's. Sensitization with DPC brought no change to TCRs above 1 in 1000 in frequency.

The specimen comprised whole blood, sampled in connection with sensitization to the hapten diphenylcyclopropenone (DPC). The receptor comes from a woman aged 45-60 years with alopecia areata. Some clones in this sample may be carry-over from other donors' samples. The J gene is TRBJ1-1, the V gene TRBV2, with no clear D. The CDR3 sequence is CASSERAGMNTDAFF. CDR3 DNA sequence: TGTGCCAGCAGTGAAAGGGCGGGAATGAACACTGACGCTTTCTTT.